This entry describes one TCR beta chain. The target of this receptor is not known. Base qualities are not provided; no much larger clone lies one nucleotide away. From the cysteine through the phenylalanine, the CDR3 covers 18 amino acids. Only the CDR3 part of the read is kept: 54 bases, read in frame from the first base. Germline trimming: 1 base from V, 0 bases from J; junction bases outside gene matches: 8. The CDR1 and CDR2 encoded by the germline V gene are SGHRS and YFSETQ. The data were obtained in a study of response to subunit inactivated influenza vaccine (dated by TCRdb to the late 2010s). Background on the whole study: Deep quantitative profiling of the T cell receptor repertoire was used in the study to follow responses to a trivalent subunit inactivated influenza vaccine. Results and caveats for the whole study, not just this receptor: The authors proposed that each seasonal influenza vaccination may bring in only a limited number of new T cells.

Libraries were prepared through RT-PCR. TCRdb records Illumina HiSeq 2500 as the sequencer. In-frame beta chains were kept once TCRdb had trimmed the public reads at Q25 with fastp and called clones with MiXCR. CDR3 protein sequences are deduplicated, and each keeps its most common genes and DNA. Present in this sample are around 580,000 distinct CDR3 sequences, roughly 15% of which were seen just once. Around 10% of the sample is taken by the ten largest. In this chain, TRBV5-1 is recombined with TRBJ2-7, with 12 bases matching TRBD2. This receptor was taken from a man between 50 and 59 years old who received an inactivated influenza vaccine. Donor details come from another sample of the same person, matched by shared clones. The sample in question was PBMCs from blood, obtained roughly 13 days after vaccination. The encoded CDR3 is CASSLTSGGKQSSYEQYF. The DNA sequence is given as TGCGCCAGCAGCTTGACTAGCGGGGGGAAACAAAGCTCCTACGAGCAGTACTTC. With the portions outside the CDR3 filled from the reference TRBV5-1 and TRBJ2-7 genes, the complete variable region becomes KAGVTQTPRYLIKTRGQQVTLSCSPISGHRSVSWYQQTPGQGLQFLFEYFSETQRNKGNFPGRFSGRQFSNSRSEMNVSTLELGDSALYLCASSLTSGGKQSSYEQYFGPGTRLTVT.